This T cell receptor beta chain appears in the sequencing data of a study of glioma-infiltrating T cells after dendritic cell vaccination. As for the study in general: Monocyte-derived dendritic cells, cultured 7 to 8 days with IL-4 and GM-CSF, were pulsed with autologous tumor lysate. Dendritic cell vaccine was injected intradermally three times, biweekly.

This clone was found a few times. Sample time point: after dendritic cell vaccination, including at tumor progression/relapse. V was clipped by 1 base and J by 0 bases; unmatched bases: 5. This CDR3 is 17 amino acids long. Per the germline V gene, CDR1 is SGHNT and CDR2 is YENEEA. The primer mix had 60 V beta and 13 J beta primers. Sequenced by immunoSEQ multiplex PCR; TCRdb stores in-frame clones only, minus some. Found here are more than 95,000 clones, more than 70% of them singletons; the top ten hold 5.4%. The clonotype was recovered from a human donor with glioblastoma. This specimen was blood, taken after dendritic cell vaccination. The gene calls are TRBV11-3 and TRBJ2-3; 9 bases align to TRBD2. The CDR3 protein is CASSLVGTSGSTDTQYF. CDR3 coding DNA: TGTGCCAGCAGCTTAGTAGGAACTAGCGGGAGCACAGATACGCAGTATTTT.